This TCR beta chain was documented in a study of molecular identifiers for immune sequencing clone quantification. TCRdb fed the PCR reads into MiXCR, producing one record per CDR3 protein. The data show approximately 630,000 distinct CDR3 sequences, 25% seen once. Study findings and constraints: Identical barcode-sharing TCR molecules could lead to underestimated sizes for highly expanded clones. Clonotypes topping 20 RNA copies carried over 97% of effector molecules but under 1% of naive ones.

About this clonotype itself: Its antigen is still unknown.

Sequencing was done on a sample of naive CD8+ T cells from blood, with Jurkat cell RNA spiked in. As to subset: FACS-sorted CD8+CD4-CCR7+CD45RA+ naive T cells. The TCR originated in a human donor in good health. Some libraries in this study had Jurkat cell RNA spiked in.

The CDR3, as DNA: TGCGCCAGCAGCTATGGACGGTACTACGAGCAGTACTTC. Residues: CASSYGRYYEQYF. The gene calls are TRBV4-3 and TRBJ2-7; unclear D gene. V lost 5 bases and J 3 bases, leaving 11 bases between the germline ends. CDR1 and CDR2 (germline): LGHNA, YSLEER. The length of the CDR3 is 13 residues.